A single TCR beta chain is shown here with its context. Time point noted: persistent/refractory GD, antithyroid drugs over 5 years with positive TRAb. Construction of the TCR library relied on RNA isolated from PBMCs. The sample comes from a study of regulatory T cells in long-lasting Graves disease. Germline V gives CDR1 SEHNR, CDR2 FQNEAQ (reference sequence). Losses at the gene ends were 7 bases for V and 5 bases for J; bases not matched to a gene: 8. There are 15 residues in the CDR3. CDR3 regions were amplified by Arm-PCR using iRepertoire HTBI primers to build TCR beta libraries. Authors' methods: More than 55 TRBV and around 15 TRBJ segments were identified across samples. Using its own MiXCR run on the multiplex PCR reads, TCRdb lists one record per CDR3 protein. The authors' filters were not applied to this entry. Of around 400,000 distinct CDR3 sequences in the sample, roughly 24% were seen once.

The sample here was peripheral blood mononuclear cells (PBMCs), taken when the disease was refractory, from a patient treated with antithyroid drugs. The rearrangement joins TRBV7-9 to TRBJ2-1; 10 bases map to TRBD2. This clonotype was obtained from a woman in her thirties or forties with Graves disease. CDR3 DNA sequence: TGTGCCAGCAACGCCGGGACTAGCGCGGACAATGAGCAGTTCTTC. As protein: CASNAGTSADNEQFF. Based on the CDR3 plus reference TRBV7-9 and TRBJ2-1, the full variable domain is DTGVSQNPRHKITKRGQNVTFRCDPISEHNRLYWYRQTLGQGPEFLTYFQNEAQLEKSRLLSDRFSAERPKGSFSTLEIQRTEQGDSAMYLCASNAGTSADNEQFFGPGTRLTVL.